Below are 18 T cell receptor beta chains sequenced from a single sample in a study of shared clonotypes between healthy human individuals. Some clones are missing from TCRdb's copy, which holds only in-frame ones; the method was immunoSEQ multiplex PCR. Among 2 million to 2.5 million clones, 85% to 95% were seen once, and the ten largest hold approximately 0.13%. Sequencing was performed on naive CD4+ T cells sorted from blood. Subset: CD45RA+ positively selected. These receptors were obtained from a young man in good health.

This clone was picked up one time. The rearrangement uses TRBV7-9 and TRBJ1-3; 7 nucleotides line up with TRBD1. The junction had 7 bases not matched to a gene; V was cut back by 5 bases and J by 0 bases. The CDR3 covers 16 residues. Germline V gene data show CDR1 as SEHNR and CDR2 as FQNEAQ (reference sequence). CDR3 in amino acids: CASSDRQGLSGNTIYF. CDR3 nucleotide sequence: TGTGCCAGCAGCGACAGACAGGGCCTCTCTGGAAACACCATATATTTT.

The chain has TRBV28 and TRBJ1-1; D remains unclear. Trimming left V 2 bases short and J 5 bases short, with 15 bases between. Per germline, CDR1 MDHEN and CDR2 SYDVKM. This CDR3 contains 15 residues. CDR3 sequence reads: CASSLNRGMRTEAFF. CDR3 bases: TGTGCCAGCAGTTTAAATCGGGGAATGAGGACTGAAGCTTTCTTT.

With respect to this clone: The sample contains more than one DNA sequence encoding this CDR3. The V call is TRBV5-1, the J call TRBJ2-6, with TRBD1 as a possible D gene (5 bases). Germline V lookup: CDR1 SGHRS, CDR2 YFSETQ. V was shortened by 2 bases and J by 0 bases, with 6 bases between the two germline ends. This CDR3 is built from 15 residues. CDR3 nucleotide sequence: TGCGCCAGCAGCTTAGGGGTCTCTGGGGCCAACGTCCTGACTTTC. This codes for CASSLGVSGANVLTF.

This clone was recorded only once. V and J are TRBV15 and TRBJ1-2; 9 nucleotides align to TRBD1. This CDR3 comprises 20 residues. CDR1 is LNHNV, CDR2 YYDKDF, per germline (reference sequence). The junction had 19 bases not matched to a gene; V was cut back by 1 base and J by 4 bases. Here the CDR3 DNA reads TGTGCCACCAGCAGAGGGGGCGGGTGGGGACAGGGAAATGAAGGCTATGGCTACACCTTC. It codes for CATSRGGGWGQGNEGYGYTF.

The rearrangement joins TRBV19 to TRBJ2-7; 10 bases align to TRBD2. The CDR3 length is 16 residues. With 2 bases clipped from V and 4 bases from J, the junction kept 8 bases outside the gene matches. Germline CDR1 LNHDA, CDR2 SQIVND (reference sequence). The CDR3 coding sequence is TGTGCCAGTAGTATAATGCAAGCGGGAGGGCCTTACGAGCAGTACTTC. It translates to CASSIMQAGGPYEQYF.

This chain connects TRBV5-4 to TRBJ2-7, with D possibly matching TRBD2 (6 bases). The CDR3 spans 14 residues. Germline CDR1 SGHNT, CDR2 YYREEE (reference sequence). V lost 6 bases, J lost 0 bases, and 13 bases lay in between. CDR3 in amino acids: CASTPFGSSYEQYF. Written as DNA, the CDR3 is TGTGCCAGCACCCCGTTCGGGAGCTCCTACGAGCAGTACTTC.

The rearrangement joins TRBV6-1 to TRBJ2-1; 7 bases are shared with TRBD1. V lost 10 bases, J lost 4 bases, and 13 bases stayed unmatched. The CDR3 is made up of 15 amino acids. Germline V gene lookup returns CDR1 MNHNS and CDR2 SASEGT. The CDR3 sequence: CATERQGTIYNEQFF. The CDR3 DNA sequence: TGTGCCACGGAACGACAGGGCACTATTTACAATGAGCAGTTCTTC.

The genes are TRBV14 and TRBJ2-1; D remains ambiguous. V shed 0 bases and J shed 0 bases, with 15 bases lying between them. The CDR3 extends over 18 amino acids. Germline CDR1 SGHDN, CDR2 FVKESK. The CDR3 here is CASSQDRYTPSSYNEQFF. In DNA, the CDR3 is TGTGCCAGCAGCCAAGATAGATACACGCCGAGCTCCTACAATGAGCAGTTCTTC. The variable domain in full, completed from reference TRBV14 and TRBJ2-1, reads EAGVTQFPSHSVIEKGQTVTLRCDPISGHDNLYWYRRVMGKEIKFLLHFVKESKQDESGMPNNRFLAERTGGTYSTLKVQPAELEDSGVYFCASSQDRYTPSSYNEQFFGPGTRLTVL.

J is TRBJ2-2 and V is TRBV11-2; D perhaps matches TRBD2 (5 bases). CDR1 and CDR2 (germline): SGHAT, FQNNGV. The CDR3 loop spans 18 amino acids. V was cut by 0 bases and J by 1 base, with 15 bases left in between. The CDR3: CASSLDQRLPQNTGELFF. The CDR3 region has the DNA TGTGCCAGCAGCTTAGATCAGAGACTACCACAGAACACCGGGGAGCTGTTTTTT.

On this clone itself: The identical CDR3 is also encoded by other nucleotide sequences in the sample. The rearrangement uses TRBV10-3 and TRBJ2-3; 13 bases map to TRBD2. J was trimmed by 6 bases and V by 4 bases; bases with no gene match: 1. The CDR3 is made up of 14 amino acids. Germline V gene sequence: CDR1 ENHRY, CDR2 SYGVKD. CDR3 region: CAISGLAGGDTQYF. Written as DNA, the CDR3 is TGTGCCATCAGTGGACTAGCGGGGGGTGATACGCAGTATTTT.

V usage is TRBV28 and J usage is TRBJ1-6; D call uncertain. Germline loops: CDR1 MDHEN, CDR2 SYDVKM. The CDR3 is 15 amino acids. Deletions cut 9 bases from V and 0 bases from J, with 12 bases between. DNA for the CDR3: TGTGCCAGTTCTGTAATAAGCTCCTATAATTCACCCCTCCACTTT. Encoded protein: CASSVISSYNSPLHF.

The chain combines TRBV20-1 with TRBJ2-7, with D uncertain. Trimming took 4 bases from V and 2 from J, leaving 6 bases between them. The CDR3 covers 11 residues. The germline V gene encodes CDR1 DFQATT and CDR2 SNEGSKA (reference sequence). The CDR3 loop is CSAKTTYEQYF. The CDR3 nucleotides read TGCAGTGCTAAAACTACCTACGAGCAGTACTTC.

The CDR3 reads CASSLEGQGATGELFF. DNA of the CDR3: TGCGCCAGCAGCTTGGAAGGACAGGGCGCGACCGGGGAGCTGTTTTTT. The rearrangement links TRBV5-1 to TRBJ2-2; 8 nucleotides align to TRBD1. This CDR3 spans 16 amino acids. The J segment lost 5 bases and the V segment lost 0 bases, leaving 6 bases of the junction unmatched. Per the germline V gene, CDR1 is SGHRS and CDR2 is YFSETQ. The whole variable domain, filled in from reference TRBV5-1 and TRBJ2-2, reads KAGVTQTPRYLIKTRGQQVTLSCSPISGHRSVSWYQQTPGQGLQFLFEYFSETQRNKGNFPGRFSGRQFSNSRSEMNVSTLELGDSALYLCASSLEGQGATGELFFGEGSRLTVL.

A single count supports this clone. This chain uses TRBV7-9 with TRBJ1-5, with 7 bases identical to TRBD1. Germline CDR1 reads SEHNR; CDR2 reads FQNEAQ (reference sequence). The CDR3 covers 14 residues. Losses at the gene ends were 4 bases for V and 3 bases for J; bases not matched to a gene: 3. This CDR3 is CASSSGQTNQPQHF. The CDR3 nucleotides read TGTGCCAGCAGCTCGGGACAGACCAATCAGCCCCAGCATTTT. The variable domain in full, completed from reference TRBV7-9 and TRBJ1-5, reads DTGVSQNPRHKITKRGQNVTFRCDPISEHNRLYWYRQTLGQGPEFLTYFQNEAQLEKSRLLSDRFSAERPKGSFSTLEIQRTEQGDSAMYLCASSSGQTNQPQHFGDGTRLSIL.

In its sample, this clone was seen once. The chain is built from TRBV6-1 and TRBJ2-7; D unclear. This CDR3 comprises 15 residues. Trimming removed 2 bases at V and 2 bases at J, with 13 bases between. Germline lookup yields CDR1 MNHNS and CDR2 SASEGT. The CDR3 region is CASSENWISPYEQYF. The CDR3 DNA follows: TGTGCCAGCAGTGAAAACTGGATTTCCCCCTACGAGCAGTACTTC.

The chain uses TRBV25-1 and TRBJ2-5; D not resolved. CDR3 length equals 14 residues. Trimming cost V 3 bases and J 3 bases, with 11 bases left between them. Germline V lookup: CDR1 MGHDK, CDR2 SYGVNS. Written as DNA, the CDR3 is TGTGCCAGCAGTGATACCAGAGCTAAAGAGACCCAGTACTTC. Translation: CASSDTRAKETQYF.

The count of this clone is one. This specimen includes other DNA sequences encoding the same CDR3. V usage is TRBV30 and J usage is TRBJ1-4; D gene unclear. V dropped 1 base and J dropped 7 bases, with 4 bases sitting between them. The CDR3 has 11 residues. CDR1 is GTSNPN and CDR2 is SVGIG in the germline V gene (reference sequence). CDR3 nucleotide sequence: TGTGCCTGGAGTGGGGGTGAAAAACTGTTTTTT. As protein: CAWSGGEKLFF.

V and J are TRBV29-1 and TRBJ2-3, with D unclear. CDR1 is SQVTM and CDR2 is ANQGSEA in the germline V gene. V was shortened by 4 bases and J by 2 bases, with 7 bases between the two germline ends. The CDR3 length is 12 residues. The CDR3, as DNA: TGCAGCGTTGTTAGGGACACAGATACGCAGTATTTT. Encoded protein: CSVVRDTDTQYF.